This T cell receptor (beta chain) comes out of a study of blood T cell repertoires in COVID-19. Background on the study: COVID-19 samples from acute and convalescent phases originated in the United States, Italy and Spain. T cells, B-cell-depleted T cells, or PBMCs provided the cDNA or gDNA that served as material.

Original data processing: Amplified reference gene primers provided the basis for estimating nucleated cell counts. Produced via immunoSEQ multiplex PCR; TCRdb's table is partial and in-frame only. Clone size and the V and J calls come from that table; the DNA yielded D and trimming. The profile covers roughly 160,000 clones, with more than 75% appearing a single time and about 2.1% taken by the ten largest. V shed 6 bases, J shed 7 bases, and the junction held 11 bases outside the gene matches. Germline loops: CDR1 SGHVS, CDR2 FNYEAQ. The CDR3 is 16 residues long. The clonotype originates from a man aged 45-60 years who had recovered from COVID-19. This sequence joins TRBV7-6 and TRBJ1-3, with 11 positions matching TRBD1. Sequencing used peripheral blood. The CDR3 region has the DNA TGTGCCAGCAGACCCGGGACAGGGGGAGAGAGGAACACCATATATTTT. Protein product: CASRPGTGGERNTIYF.